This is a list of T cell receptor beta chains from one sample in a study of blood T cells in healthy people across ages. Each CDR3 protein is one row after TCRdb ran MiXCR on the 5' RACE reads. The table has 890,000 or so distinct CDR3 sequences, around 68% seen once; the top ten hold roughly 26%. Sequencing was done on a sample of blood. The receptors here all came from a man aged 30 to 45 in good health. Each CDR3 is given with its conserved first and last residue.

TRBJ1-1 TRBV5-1 CASSLGGLNLTLNTEAFF
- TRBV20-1 CGASGGATREQYF
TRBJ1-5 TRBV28 CASSRTGVGLEQPQHF
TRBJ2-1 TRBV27 CASSLRGGEHNEQFF
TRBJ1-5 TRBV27 CASKGTAGPSNQPQHF
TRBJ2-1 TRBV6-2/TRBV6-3 CASSYAGLAMEQFF
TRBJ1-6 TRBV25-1 CASRSTGIDSPLHF
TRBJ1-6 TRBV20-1 CSAQGLSNSPLHF
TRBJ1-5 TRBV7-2 CASSLARSIVSNQPQHF
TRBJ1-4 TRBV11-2 CASSLGIRGNEKLFF
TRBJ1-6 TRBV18 CASSPSLGQVGRSPLHF
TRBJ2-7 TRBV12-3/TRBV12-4 CASSLEGGGQYEQYF
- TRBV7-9 CASSRRDREIYEQYF
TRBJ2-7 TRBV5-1 CASSFGERTGPTGQYF
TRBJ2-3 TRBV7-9 CASSLDASRDTQYF
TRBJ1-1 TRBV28 CASSLWRSRNTEAFF
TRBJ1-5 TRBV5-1 CASSLGPGQSNQPQHF
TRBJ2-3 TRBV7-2 CASSLGAGFADTQYF
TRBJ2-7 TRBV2 CASREQGPDEQYF
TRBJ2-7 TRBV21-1 CASSKPPGQGRYEQYF
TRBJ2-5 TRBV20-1 CSARAWDRSSETQYF
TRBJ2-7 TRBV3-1 CASSQAYSYEQYF
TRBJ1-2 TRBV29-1 CSVEDHGWANYGYTF
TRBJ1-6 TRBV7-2 CASSKQGNSPLHF
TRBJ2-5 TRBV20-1 CSAPPGRPHQETQYF
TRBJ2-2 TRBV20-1 CSAREADRTGELFF
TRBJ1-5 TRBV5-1 CASSLGQAGNQPQHF
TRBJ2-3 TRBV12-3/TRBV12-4 CASSIGEGGDTQYF
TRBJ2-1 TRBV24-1 CATSALGDEQFF
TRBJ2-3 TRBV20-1 CSAQTGRGTDTQYF
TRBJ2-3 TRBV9 CASSVGHRFTDTQYF
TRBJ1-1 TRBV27 CASTDLGGGTEAFF
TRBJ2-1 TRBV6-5 CASRLSGTSGHEQFF
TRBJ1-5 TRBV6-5 CASSYSTGVQPQHF
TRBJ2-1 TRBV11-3 CASSLEADIYNEQFF
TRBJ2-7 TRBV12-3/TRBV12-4 CASNSGGGRSDEQYF
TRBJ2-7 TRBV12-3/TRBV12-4 CASGGAYDEQYF
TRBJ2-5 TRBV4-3 CASSQFRQAQETQYF
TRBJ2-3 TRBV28 CASSPPGAGADTQYF
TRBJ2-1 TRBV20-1 CSAPAGTSVSYNEQFF
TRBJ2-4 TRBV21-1 CASSKARGSILAKNIQYF
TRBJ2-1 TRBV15 CATSRPIRDRVYNEQFF
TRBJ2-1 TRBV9 CASSVGGTPNEQFF
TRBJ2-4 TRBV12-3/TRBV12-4 CASTGAGDAKNIQYF
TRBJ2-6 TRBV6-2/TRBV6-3 CASYRDNSGANVLTF
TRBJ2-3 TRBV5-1 CASSAGGGSTDTQYF